Each of the 15 T cell receptor beta chains below was sequenced from the same sample in a study of neurological immune-mediated disorders. TCRdb fed the 5' RACE reads into MiXCR, producing one record per CDR3 protein. The sample lists almost 85,000 distinct CDR3 sequences, 2.5% to 3% occurring once. The sequencing input was PBMCs. These receptors were obtained from a woman in her 30s with multiple sclerosis.

This clonotype appeared many times. The chain links TRBV20-1 to TRBJ2-5; TRBD2 agrees at 8 bases. Germline loops: CDR1 DFQATT, CDR2 SNEGSKA (reference sequence). J was trimmed by 5 bases and V by 3 bases; bases with no gene match: 2. The CDR3 totals 12 residues. The CDR3 is CSASREGETQYF. CDR3 nucleotides: TGCAGTGCTAGCCGGGAGGGGGAGACCCAGTACTTC.

This clonotype has at least ten counts. This chain connects TRBV20-1 to TRBJ2-7; TRBD2 matches 8 bases. This CDR3 spans 12 amino acids. V shed 3 bases and J 2 bases; nucleotides not matched to a gene: 0. Germline V lookup: CDR1 DFQATT, CDR2 SNEGSKA (reference sequence). Here the CDR3 DNA reads TGCAGTGCTAGTAGCGGGACCTACGAGCAGTACTTC. This encodes CSASSGTYEQYF.

This clonotype was seen at least ten times. The V gene is TRBV12-3 or TRBV12-4, the J gene TRBJ2-1; D remains unclear. CDR3 length: 14 amino acids. The germline V and J ends were trimmed by 3 bases and 9 bases, with 15 bases remaining between them. The CDR3 loop is CASSFEIRRSEQFF. CDR3 in DNA: TGTGCCAGCAGTTTCGAAATAAGACGGAGTGAGCAGTTCTTC.

This clonotype has a count of ten or more. The chain uses TRBV7-9 and TRBJ2-2; 8 bases fit TRBD1. With 8 bases clipped from V and 3 bases from J, the junction kept 5 bases outside the gene matches. Germline V gene data show CDR1 as SEHNR and CDR2 as FQNEAQ (reference sequence). CDR3 length equals 14 residues. CDR3 protein: CASRQGADTGELFF. The CDR3 DNA sequence: TGTGCCAGCCGCCAGGGGGCGGACACCGGGGAGCTGTTTTTT.

This clonotype was seen many times. The chain is built from TRBV5-6 and TRBJ2-1; D gene uncertain. V shed 4 bases and J shed 6 bases, with 11 bases lying between them. This CDR3 is built from 13 residues. The germline V gene has CDR1 SGHDT and CDR2 YYEEEE. CDR3 region: CASSLPQGNEQFF. The CDR3 nucleotides are TGTGCCAGCAGCCTCCCGCAAGGCAATGAGCAGTTCTTC.

This clonotype appeared many times. V is TRBV7-9 and J is TRBJ2-1; 10 bases line up with TRBD2. V was pared by 5 bases and J by 7 bases, with 11 bases of the junction left unmatched. The CDR3 spans 16 residues. Germline-derived CDR1 and CDR2 are SEHNR and FQNEAQ (reference sequence). The CDR3 is CASSAAGTSVKNEQFF. DNA for the CDR3: TGTGCCAGCAGCGCCGCCGGGACTAGCGTTAAAAATGAGCAGTTCTTC. The whole variable domain, filled in from reference TRBV7-9 and TRBJ2-1, reads DTGVSQNPRHKITKRGQNVTFRCDPISEHNRLYWYRQTLGQGPEFLTYFQNEAQLEKSRLLSDRFSAERPKGSFSTLEIQRTEQGDSAMYLCASSAAGTSVKNEQFFGPGTRLTVL.

The chain carries TRBV7-9 and TRBJ1-3; D gene ambiguous. Trimming stripped 2 bases from V and 0 bases from J, with 14 bases between. The germline gives CDR1 SEHNR, CDR2 FQNEAQ (reference sequence). This CDR3 comprises 17 residues. The CDR3, as DNA: TGTGCCAGCAGCTTAAGAGGGCCATCGAGCTCTGGAAACACCATATATTTT. It encodes CASSLRGPSSSGNTIYF.

This clonotype was observed many times. V and J are TRBV20-1 and TRBJ1-5, with 9 bases that match TRBD1. The CDR3 runs 14 residues. Trimming cost V 6 bases and J 5 bases; bases outside gene matches: 8. From germline, CDR1 is DFQATT and CDR2 SNEGSKA (reference sequence). CDR3 amino acids: CSAPDRGSDQPQHF. CDR3 sequence (DNA): TGCAGTGCCCCGGACAGGGGTTCGGATCAGCCCCAGCATTTT.

This clonotype occurred many times. This sequence joins TRBV5-1 and TRBJ1-1; D is unresolved. The V and J ends lost 4 bases and 3 bases respectively, with 22 bases between them. CDR1 is SGHRS, CDR2 YFSETQ, per germline. The CDR3 totals 17 residues. The CDR3 is CASSGRSSSLTDTEAFF. CDR3 bases: TGCGCCAGCAGCGGAAGGTCAAGTTCGCTCACGGACACTGAAGCTTTCTTT. The entire variable domain, with the rest obtained from reference TRBV5-1 and TRBJ1-1, is as follows: KAGVTQTPRYLIKTRGQQVTLSCSPISGHRSVSWYQQTPGQGLQFLFEYFSETQRNKGNFPGRFSGRQFSNSRSEMNVSTLELGDSALYLCASSGRSSSLTDTEAFFGQGTRLTVV.

Only a few counts were recorded for this clonotype. This chain connects TRBV25-1 to TRBJ2-1; 11 bases are shared with TRBD2. Looked up from germline, CDR1 is MGHDK and CDR2 is SYGVNS. The CDR3 consists of 18 residues. V lost 5 bases and J lost 1; bases outside the gene matches: 10. As DNA, the CDR3 is TGTGCCAGCAGTCAATTAGCGGGAGGGCCAGGGTCCTACAATGAGCAGTTCTTC. Translating gives CASSQLAGGPGSYNEQFF.

The table lists this clonotype with many counts. This rearrangement joins TRBV30 to TRBJ1-5; weak D call: TRBD1 (6 bases). The germline gives CDR1 GTSNPN, CDR2 SVGIG (reference sequence). V dropped 2 bases and J dropped 7 bases, with 12 bases sitting between them. The CDR3 covers 13 residues. The CDR3 sequence is CAWSLGTLQPQHF. DNA of the CDR3: TGTGCCTGGAGTTTGGGGACACTGCAGCCCCAGCATTTT.

This clonotype showed up many times. The chain has TRBV12-3 or TRBV12-4 and TRBJ2-7, with TRBD1 identical over 7 bases. The length of the CDR3 is 16 residues. V shed 3 bases and J 1 base; nucleotides not matched to a gene: 9. The CDR3 is CASSFGRQGPSYEQYF. The DNA for the CDR3 is TGTGCCAGCAGTTTCGGCCGACAGGGCCCGTCCTACGAGCAGTACTTC.

This clonotype was counted at least ten times. V usage is TRBV5-5 and J usage is TRBJ2-7, with a weak D call TRBD2 (6 bases). The CDR3 runs to 16 residues. Germline V gene data show CDR1 as SGHKS and CDR2 as YYEKEE (reference sequence). Trimming took 0 bases from V and 2 from J, leaving 15 bases between them. The CDR3 sequence is CASSLVMAGLTYEQYF. CDR3 DNA sequence: TGTGCCAGCAGCTTGGTTATGGCGGGACTTACCTACGAGCAGTACTTC. The variable domain in full, completed from reference TRBV5-5 and TRBJ2-7, reads DAGVTQSPTHLIKTRGQQVTLRCSPISGHKSVSWYQQVLGQGPQFIFQYYEKEERGRGNFPDRFSARQFPNYSSELNVNALLLGDSALYLCASSLVMAGLTYEQYFGPGTRLTVT.

This clonotype was seen repeatedly, ten times or more. This chain joins TRBV20-1 and TRBJ2-7, with 10 bases identical to TRBD2. From germline, CDR1 is DFQATT and CDR2 SNEGSKA (reference sequence). This CDR3 is built from 15 residues. CDR3 in DNA: TGCAGCGTCTCTTCAAGCGGGAGGGGATCCTACGAGCAGTACTTC. Translated, it gives CSVSSSGRGSYEQYF.

This clonotype appeared many times. The CDR3 is CASSLRDSNSPLHF. CDR3 nucleotide sequence: TGCGCCAGCAGCTTACGGGACAGCAATTCACCCCTCCACTTT. The V gene is TRBV5-1, the J gene TRBJ1-6; 7 bases line up with TRBD1. V trimming: 2 bases; J trimming: 7 bases; junction bases outside the gene matches: 3. The CDR3 covers 14 residues. Germline V gene lookup returns CDR1 SGHRS and CDR2 YFSETQ.